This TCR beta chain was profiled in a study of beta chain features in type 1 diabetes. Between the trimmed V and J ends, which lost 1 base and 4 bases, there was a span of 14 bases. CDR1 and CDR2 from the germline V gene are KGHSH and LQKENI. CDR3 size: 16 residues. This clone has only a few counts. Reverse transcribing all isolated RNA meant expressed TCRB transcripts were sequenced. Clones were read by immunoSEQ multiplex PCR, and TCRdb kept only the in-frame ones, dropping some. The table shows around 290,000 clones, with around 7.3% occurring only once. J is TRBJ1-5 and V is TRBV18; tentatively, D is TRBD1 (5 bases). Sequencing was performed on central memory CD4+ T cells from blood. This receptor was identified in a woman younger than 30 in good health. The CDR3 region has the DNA TGTGCCAGCTCACCACGGTCAGGGTCAGGGAATCAGCCCCAGCATTTT. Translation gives CASSPRSGSGNQPQHF.